What follows are 8 T cell receptor beta chains derived from one specimen sequenced in a study of blood T cell repertoires in COVID-19 (TCRdb year 2020). Libraries were made using the immunoSEQ multiplex PCR assay. Drawn from immuneACCESS, this table holds only the in-frame rearrangements with V and J called that TCRdb kept. Clones are partly lost; checked studies trace under half to an unresolved V gene and leave the rest unexplained. The sample contains fewer than 60,000 clones, approximately 87% of them found a single time. The top ten constitute 4% of the sample. The sample taken for sequencing was peripheral blood. Source of these receptors: a man in his forties or fifties with acute or convalescent COVID-19.

The V call is TRBV29-1, the J call TRBJ1-1; 8 nucleotides line up with TRBD1. Germline V CDR1 and CDR2: SQVTM, ANQGSEA. This CDR3 has 12 amino acids. V gave up 7 bases and J gave up 9 bases; unmatched junction bases: 10. CDR3 in amino acids: CSGAIDRGQAFF. CDR3 bases: TGCAGCGGTGCAATTGACAGGGGACAAGCTTTCTTT.

The rearrangement uses TRBV5-1 and TRBJ2-7; 12 bases match TRBD2. This CDR3 spans 14 amino acids. V dropped 0 bases and J dropped 6; count of bases not matched to a gene: 1. Germline-derived CDR1 and CDR2 are SGHRS and YFSETQ. The CDR3 loop reads CASSLGTSGIEQYF. For the CDR3, the DNA is TGCGCCAGCAGCTTGGGGACTAGCGGGATCGAGCAGTACTTC.

This sequence joins TRBV2 and TRBJ2-7; TRBD1 might be the D (6 bases). CDR3 length: 17 amino acids. Germline CDR1 SNHLY, CDR2 FYNNEI. Deletions cut 6 bases from V and 2 bases from J, with 23 bases between. The CDR3 DNA sequence: TGTGCCAGCAGCGGGTTCCCGGGACAATCAACTACCTACGAGCAGTACTTC. This encodes CASSGFPGQSTTYEQYF.

The V call is TRBV10-1, the J call TRBJ2-3; D not resolved. CDR1 and CDR2 from the germline V gene are WNHNN and SYGVQD (reference sequence). V was clipped by 6 bases and J by 0 bases, with 4 bases between them. The CDR3 is 12 residues long. CDR3 loop: CASSYSTDTQYF. CDR3 nucleotides: TGCGCCAGCAGCTATAGCACAGATACGCAGTATTTT.

The rearrangement joins TRBV27 to TRBJ1-5; D possibly corresponds to TRBD1 (6 bases). CDR1 is MNHEY and CDR2 is SMNVEV in the germline V gene (reference sequence). The CDR3 extends over 16 amino acids. Trimming shortened V by 2 bases and J by 6 bases, and 17 bases separated the two germline ends. The CDR3 sequence is CASSLQGRAGTQPQHF. In nucleotides, the CDR3 is TGTGCCAGCAGTTTACAGGGGCGGGCGGGCACTCAGCCCCAGCATTTT.

This clone was counted between two and nine times. This chain connects TRBV15 to TRBJ1-1; maybe TRBD1 (6 bases). Trimming pared 1 base from V and 0 bases from J, leaving 9 bases between. The V gene's germline CDR1 is LNHNV and CDR2 YYDKDF (reference sequence). CDR3 length equals 15 residues. CDR3 sequence reads: CATSRARTVNTEAFF. The DNA of the CDR3 is TGTGCCACCAGCAGAGCTAGGACAGTGAACACTGAAGCTTTCTTT.

This clone was detected only once. The chain recombines TRBV7-9 with TRBJ2-4; D is unclear. Germline-derived CDR1 and CDR2 are SEHNR and FQNEAQ (reference sequence). The CDR3 sequence is 17 residues long. The V end was cut by 2 bases, the J end by 0 bases, with 14 bases between. The CDR3 reads CASSLNDNFLAKNIQYF. As DNA, the CDR3 is TGTGCCAGCAGCTTAAACGACAACTTCTTAGCCAAAAACATTCAGTACTTC.

The V call is TRBV28, the J call TRBJ2-4, with 7 bases lining up with TRBD2. The ends lost 1 base at V and 3 bases at J; junction bases unmatched: 9. This CDR3 comprises 17 residues. From germline, CDR1 is MDHEN and CDR2 SYDVKM. CDR3 loop: CASSLYRGSDSKNIQYF. CDR3 DNA: TGTGCCAGCAGTTTATATCGCGGGAGTGATAGCAAAAACATTCAGTACTTC.